This TCR beta chain was identified during a study of a mutant IDH1 vaccine in newly diagnosed glioma. On the study more broadly: Treated patients had a mean age of approximately 40 years and a sex split that was roughly 60% male and approximately 38% female.

TCRdb's copy holds only in-frame clones and misses some; the assay was immunoSEQ multiplex PCR. This sample yields some 51,000 clones, of which 60% to 85% are seen a single time; 1.5% to 2% belongs to the top ten. Study-level points and caveats: Pseudoprogression seemed unrelated to changes in top peripheral T cell clonotypes.

About this clone itself: Its antigen remains unidentified.

As to time point: baseline, week 1 (first vaccination visit). Treatment: pre-vaccination baseline after standard-of-care therapy. Astrocytomas found in donors were new, WHO grade 3 or 4, IDH1-mutant and ATRX-lost. The germline CDR1 and CDR2 sequences are SGHTA and FQGTGA. Trimming stripped 2 bases from V and 11 bases from J, with 15 bases between. CDR3 length equals 13 residues. This TCR derives from a woman in her forties with glioma. The sequences come from PBMCs, collected from a glioma patient treated with radiotherapy, temozolomide or both. The chain employs TRBV7-3 and TRBJ1-2; no clear D. DNA of the CDR3: TGTGCCAGCAGCTTATCAGGCGTTCAGGAATACACCTTC. Translation gives CASSLSGVQEYTF.